This T cell receptor beta chain was sequenced in a study of blood T cell repertoires in COVID-19. Study-wide background: Collection of acute and convalescent COVID-19 samples took place in the United States, Italy and Spain. T cells, B-cell-depleted T cells, or PBMCs provided the cDNA or gDNA that served as material.

Authors' analysis steps: Amplification with reference gene primers provided the estimates of nucleated cell counts. TCRdb keeps only in-frame clones here, not all; method: immunoSEQ multiplex PCR. V, J and clone size reflect that table, while D and trimming were determined from the DNA. The table includes fewer than 90,000 clones, around four fifths detected once. The length of the CDR3 is 13 residues. V was shortened by 1 base and J by 4 bases, with 7 bases between the two germline ends. Germline CDR1 reads LGHDT; CDR2 reads YNNKEL (reference sequence). This clone was detected only a few times. V and J are TRBV3-1 (or the pseudogene TRBV3-2) and TRBJ1-1; D uncertain. Specimen: peripheral blood. The sequence was obtained from a human donor in a cohort sampled during active COVID-19. This chain's CDR3 is CASSQGPSTEAFF. In DNA, the CDR3 is TGTGCCAGCAGCCAAGGACCTAGCACTGAAGCTTTCTTT.